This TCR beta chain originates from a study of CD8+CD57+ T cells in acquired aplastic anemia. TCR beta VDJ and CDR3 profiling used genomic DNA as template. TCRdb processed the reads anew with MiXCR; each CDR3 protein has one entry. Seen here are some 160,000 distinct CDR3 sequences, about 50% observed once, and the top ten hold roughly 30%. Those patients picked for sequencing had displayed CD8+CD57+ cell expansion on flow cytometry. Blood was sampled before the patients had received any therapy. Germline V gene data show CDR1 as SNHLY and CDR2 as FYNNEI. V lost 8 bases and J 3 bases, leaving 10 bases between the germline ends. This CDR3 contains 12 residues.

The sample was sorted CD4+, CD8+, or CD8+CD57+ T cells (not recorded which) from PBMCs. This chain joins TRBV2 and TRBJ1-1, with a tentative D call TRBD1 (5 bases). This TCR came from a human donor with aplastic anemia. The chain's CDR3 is CASGTPDTEAFF. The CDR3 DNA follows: TGTGCCAGCGGGACCCCGGACACTGAAGCTTTCTTT.